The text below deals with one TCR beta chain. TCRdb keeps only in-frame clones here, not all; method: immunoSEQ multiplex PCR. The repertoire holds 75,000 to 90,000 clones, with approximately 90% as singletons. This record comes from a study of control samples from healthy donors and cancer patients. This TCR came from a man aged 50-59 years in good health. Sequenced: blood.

The CDR3 region has the DNA TGTGCCAGCAGGCCCGATCTCTCTGGAAACACCATATATTTT. As protein: CASRPDLSGNTIYF. The chain is built from TRBV27 and TRBJ1-3; no clear D. The CDR3 loop spans 14 amino acids. The V gene lost 6 bases and the J gene lost 0 bases, with 9 bases spanning the gap. From germline, CDR1 is MNHEY and CDR2 SMNVEV (reference sequence).